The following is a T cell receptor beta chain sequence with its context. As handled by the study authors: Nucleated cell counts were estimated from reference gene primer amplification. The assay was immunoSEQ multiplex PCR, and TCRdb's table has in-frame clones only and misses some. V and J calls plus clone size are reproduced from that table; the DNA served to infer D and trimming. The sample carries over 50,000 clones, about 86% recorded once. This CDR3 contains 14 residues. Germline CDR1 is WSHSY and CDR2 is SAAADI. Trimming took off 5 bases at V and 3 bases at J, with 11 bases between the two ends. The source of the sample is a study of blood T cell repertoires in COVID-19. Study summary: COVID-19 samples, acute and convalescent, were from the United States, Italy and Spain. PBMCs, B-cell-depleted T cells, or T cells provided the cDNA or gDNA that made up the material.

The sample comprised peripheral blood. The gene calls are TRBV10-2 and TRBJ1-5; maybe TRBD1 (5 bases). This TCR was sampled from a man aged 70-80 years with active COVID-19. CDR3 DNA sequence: TGCGCCAGCAGTTCCGGCAGGGACAATCAGCCCCAGCATTTT. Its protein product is CASSSGRDNQPQHF.